This T cell receptor (beta chain) is from a study of cytomegalovirus exposure and HLA in healthy donors. The CDR3 length is 15 residues. CDR1 is SEHNR, CDR2 FQNEAQ, per germline (reference sequence). The V segment lost 0 bases and the J segment 6 bases; nucleotides outside the gene matches: 4. PCR primers comprised 60 Vbeta and 13 Jbeta primers. Sequencing used immunoSEQ multiplex PCR; TCRdb keeps in-frame clones, though not all of them. The sample consists of about 140,000 clones, roughly 68% of them appearing once. V gene TRBV7-9 combines with J gene TRBJ2-2; 7 positions agree with TRBD1. Sequenced input: PBMCs. This sequence originates from a man aged 55-75 years in good health and CMV-seronegative. The CDR3, as DNA: TGTGCCAGCAGCTTAGCAGGGGGCCGGGCCGGGGAGCTGTTTTTT. Encoded protein: CASSLAGGRAGELFF.